The 16 T cell receptor beta chains listed next were all sequenced from one sample in a study of T-cell reconstitution after alpha-beta-depleted transplantation in children. Using unique molecular identifiers, the investigators prepared the TCRbeta library. TCRdb itself ran the PCR reads through MiXCR, one entry per CDR3 protein. This sample has about 510,000 distinct CDR3 sequences, with 11% found just once. This specimen consisted of PBMCs, mostly from graft donor cells, obtained 180 days after TCRalphabeta/CD19-depleted stem cell transplant. The receptors come from a female patient aged 2-9 years who had a stem cell transplant for aplastic anemia, so the T cells may come from the graft donor.

Regarding this clonotype: Compared with germline, one end of the junction differs, possibly owing to a read error. This chain uses TRBV9 with TRBJ1-2; 8 bases are shared with TRBD1. The germline CDR1 and CDR2 sequences are SGDLS and YYNGEE. The CDR3 totals 15 residues. In nucleotides, the CDR3 is TGTGCCAGCAGCGCCAAGGGCCGGGACAGGAGTGGCTGCACCTTC. Encoded protein: CASSAKGRDRSGCTF. The whole variable domain, remainder taken from reference TRBV9 and TRBJ1-2, is DSGVTQTPKHLITATGQRVTLRCSPRSGDLSVYWYQQSLDQGLQFLIQYYNGEERAKGNILERFSAQQFPDLHSELNLSSLELGDSALYFCASSAKGRDRSGCTFGSGTRLTVV.

This clonotype was counted only a few times. Written as DNA, the CDR3 is TGTGCCAGCATGGAGAGGGACGTTAACAATGAGCAGTTCTTC. It translates to CASMERDVNNEQFF. The rearrangement links TRBV2 to TRBJ2-1; D tentatively reads TRBD1 or TRBD2 (5 bases each). The CDR3 totals 14 residues. Between the trimmed V and J ends, which lost 7 bases and 5 bases, there was a span of 15 bases. Germline V lookup: CDR1 SNHLY, CDR2 FYNNEI.

This clonotype was observed at least ten times. The chain is built from TRBV20-1 and TRBJ1-2; D is possibly TRBD1 (6 bases). V lost 5 bases and J lost 6, with 19 bases in between. Germline CDR1 and CDR2: DFQATT and SNEGSKA (reference sequence). The CDR3 consists of 14 residues. For the CDR3, the DNA is TGCAGTGCTGGGCGCGGGGGGCGATTTGATGGCTACACCTTC. Encoded protein: CSAGRGGRFDGYTF.

This clonotype was detected only a few times. The J gene is TRBJ2-7, the V gene TRBV12-3 or TRBV12-4; a weak D match, TRBD1 (5 bases). The V gene lost 3 bases and the J gene lost 2 bases, with 11 bases spanning the gap. The CDR3 is 14 amino acids. The CDR3 reads CASSLRQQTYEQYF. CDR3 coding DNA: TGTGCCAGCAGTTTGAGACAGCAAACCTACGAGCAGTACTTC.

This clonotype was detected many times. The chain is built from TRBV12-3 or TRBV12-4 and TRBJ2-2; D is ambiguous. V shed 6 bases and J shed 8 bases, with 10 bases lying between them. This CDR3 has 12 residues. The CDR3 protein is CASRLGLGELFF. In nucleotides, the CDR3 is TGTGCCAGCAGGCTGGGCCTGGGGGAGCTGTTTTTT.

This clonotype was counted between two and nine times. This chain joins TRBV18 and TRBJ1-1; D unresolved. V lost 0 bases to trimming and J lost 0 bases, with 8 bases between them. Germline-derived CDR1 and CDR2 are KGHSH and LQKENI. CDR3 size: 15 residues. This CDR3 reads CASSPPVSLNTEAFF. The DNA for the CDR3 is TGTGCCAGCTCACCACCGGTCAGCTTGAACACTGAAGCTTTCTTT.

V usage is TRBV2 and J usage is TRBJ1-2; D call uncertain. V lost 3 bases and J lost 2, with 7 bases in between. The CDR3 has 13 residues. Germline V CDR1 and CDR2: SNHLY, FYNNEI. DNA for the CDR3: TGTGCCAGCAGTGACCGCCGGAACTATGGCTACACCTTC. Protein: CASSDRRNYGYTF.

This clonotype showed up many times. This chain connects TRBV7-3 to TRBJ1-5; D gene ambiguous. The CDR3 is 14 amino acids. Germline lookup yields CDR1 SGHTA and CDR2 FQGTGA. The V end lost 2 bases, the J end lost 1 base, and 6 bases lay between the germline ends. CDR3 protein: CASSLYGSNQPQHF. The CDR3 region has the DNA TGTGCCAGCAGCTTATATGGAAGCAATCAGCCCCAGCATTTT.

Comments on this clonotype: The CDR3 does not close with the conserved phenylalanine or tryptophan, likely indicating a read error. Because the CDR3's place on the DNA is in doubt, the DNA is left out and the CDR3 is given as listed by TCRdb. The genes are TRBV4-3 and TRBJ2-7; the D call of TRBD2 is as the table states it, not checked on the DNA. The CDR3 is made up of 13 amino acids, end residues included. Germline CDR1 is LGHNA and CDR2 is YSLEER. The CDR3 loop is CASSQDRGLATPG.

The rearrangement joins TRBV3-1 to TRBJ2-5, with 13 positions matching TRBD2. Germline CDR1 and CDR2: LGHDT and YNNKEL (reference sequence). Trimming removed 5 bases from V and 1 base from J; junction bases left unmatched: 10. The CDR3 covers 18 residues. CDR3 DNA: TGTGCCAGCAGCGTACCCGGGACTAGCGGGACCTTCCAAGAGACCCAGTACTTC. Encoded protein: CASSVPGTSGTFQETQYF.

In its sample, this clonotype was seen a few times. This rearrangement joins TRBV7-2 to TRBJ2-7; 8 bases are shared with TRBD1. J gave up 8 bases and V 3 bases, and 9 bases lay outside the gene matches. CDR3 size: 14 residues. Germline values: CDR1 SGHTA, CDR2 FQGNSA. As DNA, the CDR3 is TGTGCCAGCAGCTTTGGATACGGACAGGGCCAGCAGTACTTC. Amino acid sequence: CASSFGYGQGQQYF.

This clonotype turned up a few times. The J gene is TRBJ2-1, the V gene TRBV28, with a weak D call TRBD2 (5 bases). The ends were cut back, 11 bases at V and 0 bases at J, with 20 bases in the middle. This CDR3 is built from 16 residues. Germline V CDR1 and CDR2: MDHEN, SYDVKM. CDR3 sequence (DNA): TGTGCCGGTTCATTAGGGAGTCGGGGCTCCTACAATGAGCAGTTCTTC. It is translated as CAGSLGSRGSYNEQFF.

This chain joins TRBV28 and TRBJ1-5; 7 nucleotides align to TRBD1. This CDR3 comprises 13 residues. With V trimmed by 6 bases and J by 7 bases, 6 bases remained unmatched. Germline V gene sequence: CDR1 MDHEN, CDR2 SYDVKM. This CDR3 is CASSPGQQQPQHF. The CDR3 region has the DNA TGTGCCAGCAGCCCGGGACAGCAACAGCCCCAGCATTTT.

The gene calls are TRBV13 and TRBJ2-7; 13 bases line up with TRBD2. This CDR3 is built from 15 residues. CDR1 and CDR2 from the germline V gene are PRHDT and FYEKMQ (reference sequence). The trim removed 5 bases at V and 6 bases at J, leaving 7 bases unmatched. The CDR3 region is CASSTRTSGRGEQYV. DNA for the CDR3: TGTGCCAGCAGCACCAGGACTAGCGGGAGAGGCGAGCAGTACGTC.

The genes are TRBV19 and TRBJ2-3; D call uncertain. CDR3 length: 14 residues. Germline V gene lookup returns CDR1 LNHDA and CDR2 SQIVND (reference sequence). V was shortened by 5 bases and J by 2 bases, with 11 bases between the two germline ends. The CDR3 DNA follows: TGTGCCAGTAGTTACCGGCTACTCACAGATACGCAGTATTTT. The encoded protein is CASSYRLLTDTQYF.

This clonotype was found a few times. V is TRBV30 and J is TRBJ1-1; TRBD1 is a possible D gene (6 bases). Germline-derived CDR1 and CDR2 are GTSNPN and SVGIG (reference sequence). The V end lost 6 bases, the J end lost 3 bases, and 17 bases lay between the germline ends. CDR3 length: 14 amino acids. The CDR3 DNA sequence: TGTGCCTGTTTTCCCGGGACAAGGGACACTGAAGCTTTCTTT. Translating it yields CACFPGTRDTEAFF.